This entry concerns a single TCR beta chain. The sample belongs to a study of pediatric ulcerative colitis. Control subjects, colonoscoped for suspected IBD, had macroscopically and histologically normal endoscopy. V lost 5 bases to trimming and J lost 0 bases, with 17 bases between them. This CDR3 spans 17 amino acids. The germline V gene encodes CDR1 LNHDA and CDR2 SQIVND (reference sequence). Sequenced by immunoSEQ multiplex PCR; TCRdb stores in-frame clones only, minus some. Counted here are around 4,600 clones, 90% to 95% occurring once; the ten biggest clones make up 1.1%. The specimen was blood. This clonotype was sampled from a boy aged 5-17 years who was a control in a study of pediatric ulcerative colitis. The chain uses TRBV19 and TRBJ1-5, with a weak D call TRBD1 (6 bases). The CDR3 DNA is TGTGCCAGTAGTTTTGGACAGACTCTATATAGCAATCAGCCCCAGCATTTT. Translated, it gives CASSFGQTLYSNQPQHF. Using reference TRBV19 and TRBJ1-5 for the parts outside the CDR3, the full variable domain is DGGITQSPKYLFRKEGQNVTLSCEQNLNHDAMYWYRQDPGQGLRLIYYSQIVNDFQKGDIAEGYSVSREKKESFPLTVTSAQKNPTAFYLCASSFGQTLYSNQPQHFGDGTRLSIL.